This TCR beta chain was profiled in a study of T cell changes during pregnancy in multiple sclerosis. The CDR3 extends over 16 amino acids. Germline loops: CDR1 MNHNY, CDR2 SVGAGI (reference sequence). V lost 6 bases to trimming and J lost 2 bases; unmatched junction nucleotides: 4. The method was immunoSEQ multiplex PCR; TCRdb's version includes in-frame clones alone and lacks a portion of them. The sample yields some 59,000 clones, 90% seen once. The source is a female donor in good health, enrolled as a control in a pregnancy study. The material sequenced was peripheral blood, taken in the third trimester of pregnancy. This chain joins TRBV6-6 and TRBJ2-1, with 13 bases lining up with TRBD2. The CDR3 DNA sequence: TGTGCCAGCAGACCTACTAGCGGGGGGGCCTACAATGAGCAGTTCTTC. The encoded protein is CASRPTSGGAYNEQFF.